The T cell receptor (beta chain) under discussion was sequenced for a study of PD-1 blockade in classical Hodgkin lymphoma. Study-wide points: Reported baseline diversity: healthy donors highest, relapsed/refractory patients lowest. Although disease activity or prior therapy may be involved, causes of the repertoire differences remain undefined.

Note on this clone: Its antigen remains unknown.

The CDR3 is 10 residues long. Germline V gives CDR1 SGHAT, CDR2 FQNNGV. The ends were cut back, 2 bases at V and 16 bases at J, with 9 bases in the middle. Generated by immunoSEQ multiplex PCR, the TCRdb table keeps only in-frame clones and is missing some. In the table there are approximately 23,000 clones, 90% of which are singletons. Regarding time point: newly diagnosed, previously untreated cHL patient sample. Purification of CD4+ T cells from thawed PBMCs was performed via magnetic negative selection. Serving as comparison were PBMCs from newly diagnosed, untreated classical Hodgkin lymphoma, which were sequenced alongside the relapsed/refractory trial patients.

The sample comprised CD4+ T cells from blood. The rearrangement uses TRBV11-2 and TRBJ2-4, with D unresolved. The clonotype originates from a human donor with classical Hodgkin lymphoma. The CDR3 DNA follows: TGTGCCAGCAGCTTATTTCTACCCTACTTC. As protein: CASSLFLPYF.